These 16 T cell receptor beta chains came from one sample sequenced in a study of tumor-infiltrating lymphocytes in oesophageal squamous cell carcinoma. TCRdb used MiXCR to reprocess the PCR reads, holding one entry per CDR3 protein. The data hold more than 10,000 distinct CDR3 sequences, with more than 45% observed a single time. The sample consisted of blood. These receptor sequences come from a female donor with esophageal squamous cell carcinoma.

The V and J genes are TRBV6-1 and TRBJ2-5, with a tentative D call TRBD2 (5 bases). The last part of the DNA fits TRBJ2-6 better; the J call may be wrong. Germline V lookup: CDR1 MNHNS, CDR2 SASEGT. The CDR3 spans 15 residues. CDR3 amino acids: CASSFRGSGANVLTF. DNA of the CDR3: TGTGCCAGCAGTTTCCGGGGTTCTGGGGCCAACGTCCTGACTTTC.

This clonotype was seen repeatedly, ten times or more. The chain has TRBV18 and TRBJ2-5, with no clear D. The DNA end is a closer match to TRBJ2-7, so the J assignment may be wrong. CDR3 length equals 14 residues. Germline V gene data show CDR1 as KGHSH and CDR2 as LQKENI. CDR3: CASSPASVGYEQYF. For the CDR3, the DNA is TGTGCCAGCTCACCAGCAAGCGTGGGGTACGAGCAGTACTTC.

This chain connects TRBV11-3 to TRBJ2-5; 7 positions agree with TRBD2. The J call may be faulty, since TRBJ2-1 better matches the DNA end. Germline V lookup: CDR1 SGHNT, CDR2 YENEEA. The CDR3 has 13 residues. The CDR3 here is CASSLRGVNEQFF. In nucleotides, the CDR3 is TGTGCCAGCAGCTTACGGGGGGTCAATGAGCAGTTCTTC.

This clonotype is labeled medium-sized. This CDR3 reads CASSYGVEAPQYF. The CDR3 DNA follows: TGTGCCAGCAGTTACGGGGTAGAGGCGCCCCAGTACTTC. V usage is TRBV6-6 and J usage is TRBJ2-5; D uncertain. Germline values: CDR1 MNHNY, CDR2 SVGAGI (reference sequence). V lost 2 bases, J lost 9 bases, and 13 bases lay in between. The CDR3 length is 13 residues.

A few counts support this clonotype. The chain carries TRBV7-8 and TRBJ2-7; D not resolved. Trimming cost V 5 bases and J 2 bases, with 13 bases left between them. CDR1 SGHVS and CDR2 FQNEAQ come from the germline V gene. The CDR3 loop spans 14 amino acids. The CDR3 region has the DNA TGTGCCAGCAGCCCCGAGGACGAGGCCTACGAGCAGTACTTC. It codes for CASSPEDEAYEQYF.

There are a few counts of this clonotype. V and J are TRBV7-6 and TRBJ2-5, with D possibly matching TRBD1 (5 bases). The tail of the sequence fits TRBJ2-1 better, so the J call may be wrong. In germline, CDR1 is SGHVS, CDR2 FNYEAQ. The CDR3 covers 13 residues. CDR3: CASSSQQANEQFF. CDR3 nucleotides: TGTGCCAGCAGCTCCCAACAGGCAAATGAGCAGTTCTTC.

The chain has TRBV14 and TRBJ2-1; no reliable D call. This CDR3 spans 13 amino acids. Germline V gives CDR1 SGHDN, CDR2 FVKESK. The V and J ends lost 1 base and 8 bases respectively, with 9 bases between them. This CDR3 is CASSQGPKHEQFF. The CDR3 region has the DNA TGTGCCAGCAGCCAAGGTCCTAAACATGAGCAGTTCTTC.

This clonotype was observed at least ten times. The chain links TRBV7-6 to TRBJ2-7; D tentatively fits TRBD1 or TRBD2 (5 bases each). The CDR3 spans 16 residues. V lost 4 bases, J lost 2 bases, and 18 bases lay in between. Germline assignment: CDR1 SGHVS and CDR2 FNYEAQ. The CDR3 protein is CASSSGSGQGPYEQYF. The CDR3 DNA follows: TGTGCCAGCAGCTCGGGGTCGGGGCAGGGCCCCTACGAGCAGTACTTC.

This chain joins TRBV7-2 and TRBJ2-5; 10 nucleotides line up with TRBD1. Near its end, the DNA agrees better with TRBJ2-7, so the J call may be wrong. CDR1 SGHTA and CDR2 FQGNSA come from the germline V gene. There are 14 residues in the CDR3. As DNA, the CDR3 is TGTGCCAGCAGGAGTCGGGACAGGGGTGGCGAGCAGTACTTC. It encodes CASRSRDRGGEQYF.

V is TRBV7-6 and J is TRBJ2-4, with no clear D. Per germline, CDR1 SGHVS and CDR2 FNYEAQ. Trimming took off 2 bases at V and 13 bases at J, with 21 bases between the two ends. The CDR3 runs 15 residues. CDR3 bases: TGTGCCAGCAGCTTAAGGGCTGTCGCCTACAATGAGCAGTACTTC. Amino acids: CASSLRAVAYNEQYF. Full variable domain (missing parts from reference TRBV7-6 and TRBJ2-4): GAGVSQSPRYKVTKRGQDVALRCDPISGHVSLYWYRQALGQGPEFLTYFNYEAQQDKSGLPNDRFSAERPEGSISTLTIQRTEQRDSAMYRCASSLRAVAYNEQYFGAGTRLSVL.

This clonotype came up many times. The chain joins TRBV7-9 to TRBJ2-1, with TRBD1 as a possible D gene (6 bases). With 4 bases removed from V and 0 bases from J, the gap between germline ends came to 13 bases. The CDR3 sequence is 16 residues long. The germline V gene encodes CDR1 SEHNR and CDR2 FQNEAQ (reference sequence). In DNA, the CDR3 is TGTGCCAGCAGCTCCTGGACAGTGAGCTCCTACAATGAGCAGTTCTTC. Protein sequence: CASSSWTVSSYNEQFF.

The chain links TRBV6-1 to TRBJ2-2, with unresolved D. The V gene lost 7 bases and the J gene lost 1 base, with 1 base spanning the gap. The CDR3 is made up of 11 amino acids. Looked up from germline, CDR1 is MNHNS and CDR2 is SASEGT. The CDR3 region is CASKNTGELFF. The CDR3 DNA follows: TGTGCCAGCAAGAACACCGGGGAGCTGTTTTTT.

The chain couples TRBV7-6 to TRBJ2-5; TRBD2 matches at 13 bases. J was trimmed by 7 bases and V by 5 bases; bases with no gene match: 7. CDR3 length: 15 residues. Germline V gives CDR1 SGHVS, CDR2 FNYEAQ. This CDR3 is CASSKTSGGPWTQYF. DNA for the CDR3: TGTGCCAGCAGCAAGACTAGCGGGGGGCCCTGGACCCAGTACTTC.

Remarks on this clonotype: It is likely a read error, because the conserved phenylalanine at the end of the CDR3 is missing. No DNA is shown, since the ends of the CDR3 on it are uncertain; the CDR3 is the one TCRdb lists. V is TRBV18 and J is TRBJ2-2; no check of the table's D call, TRBD2, against the DNA was made. The CDR3 length equals 9 residues, ends included. In germline, CDR1 is KGHSH, CDR2 LQKENI. CDR3 residues: CASSPGSLA.

The J gene is TRBJ2-6, the V gene TRBV5-3; the D is unclear. TRBV5-3 carries the ORF label, with uncertain function. Deletions cut 8 bases from V and 0 bases from J, with 18 bases between. The length of the CDR3 is 17 residues. CDR3 sequence (DNA): TGTGCCAGCAGCCCCAGGTCTTCCCCCTCTGGGGCCAACGTCCTGACTTTC. It is translated as CASSPRSSPSGANVLTF.

This chain connects TRBV7-2 to TRBJ2-3; 10 bases match TRBD2. The J call may be faulty, since TRBJ2-7 better matches the DNA end. The CDR3 loop spans 14 amino acids. Germline CDR1 SGHTA, CDR2 FQGNSA. The DNA for the CDR3 is TGTGCCAGCAGCCATACTAGCGGGATATCCGAGCAGTACTTC. Its protein product is CASSHTSGISEQYF.